There are many counts of the clone carrying this TCR beta chain. The record originates from a study of T-cell reconstitution after alpha-beta-depleted transplantation in children. Using unique molecular identifiers, the investigators prepared the TCRbeta library. TCRdb fed the PCR reads into MiXCR, producing one record per CDR3 protein. The sample lists about 610,000 distinct CDR3 sequences; 10% to 13% were seen once. CDR3 size: 17 residues. With 7 bases clipped from V and 10 bases from J, the junction kept 16 bases outside the gene matches. The sequence was obtained from a human donor who donated a stem cell graft to a child with acute myeloid leukemia. The source was PBMCs from the stem cell graft donor, collected from the stem cell graft. The chain carries TRBV12-3 or TRBV12-4 and TRBJ1-6; 10 bases agree with TRBD1. CDR3 region: CASTIADPGQGLSPLHF. The DNA for the CDR3 is TGTGCCAGCACCATCGCCGATCCGGGACAGGGGTTATCACCCCTCCACTTT.